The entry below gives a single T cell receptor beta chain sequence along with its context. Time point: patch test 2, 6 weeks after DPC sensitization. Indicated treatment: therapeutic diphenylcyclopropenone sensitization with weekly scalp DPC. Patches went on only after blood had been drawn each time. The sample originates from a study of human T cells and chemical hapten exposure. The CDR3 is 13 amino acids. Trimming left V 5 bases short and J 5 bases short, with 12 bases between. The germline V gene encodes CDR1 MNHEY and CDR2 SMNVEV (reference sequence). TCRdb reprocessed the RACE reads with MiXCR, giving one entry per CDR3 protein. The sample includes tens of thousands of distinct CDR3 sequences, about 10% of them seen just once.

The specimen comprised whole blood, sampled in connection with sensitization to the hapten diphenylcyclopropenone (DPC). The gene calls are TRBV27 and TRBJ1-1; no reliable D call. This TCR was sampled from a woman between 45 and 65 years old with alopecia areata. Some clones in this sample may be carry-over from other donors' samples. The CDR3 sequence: CASSPTGRTEAFF. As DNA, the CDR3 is TGTGCCAGCAGTCCCACCGGACGGACTGAAGCTTTCTTT.